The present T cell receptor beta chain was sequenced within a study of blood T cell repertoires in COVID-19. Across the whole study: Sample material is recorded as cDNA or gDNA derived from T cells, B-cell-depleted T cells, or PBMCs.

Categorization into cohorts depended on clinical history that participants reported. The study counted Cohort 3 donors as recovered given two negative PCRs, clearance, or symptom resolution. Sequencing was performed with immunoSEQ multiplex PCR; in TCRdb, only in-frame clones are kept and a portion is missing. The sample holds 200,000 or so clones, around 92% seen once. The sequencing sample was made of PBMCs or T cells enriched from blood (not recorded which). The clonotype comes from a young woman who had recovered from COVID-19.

The CDR3 DNA reads as TGTGCCAGCAGTAAGGACAGGATATCCTATGGCTACACCTTC. Protein product: CASSKDRISYGYTF. The chain combines TRBV27 with TRBJ1-2; 7 bases are a match to TRBD1. V was clipped by 5 bases and J by 4 bases; unmatched bases: 7. The germline gives CDR1 MNHEY, CDR2 SMNVEV (reference sequence). This CDR3 comprises 14 residues.